The clone carrying this TCR beta chain came up a few times. With 0 bases removed from V and 0 bases from J, the gap between germline ends came to 13 bases. The CDR3 length is 16 residues. Germline CDR1 is DFQATT and CDR2 is SNEGSKA (reference sequence). If no ophthalmopathy progression occurred within 18 months, Graves' hyperthyroidism was stable. The study enrolled patients aged 18 to 65 with newly diagnosed hyperthyroidism of under 2 months' duration. Amplification of TCR beta CDR3 regions was performed using RNA transcripts as template. First-round RT-PCR targeting the TCR CDR3 was performed with the HTBI primer set. TCRdb re-called the multiplex PCR reads through MiXCR, storing one row per CDR3 protein. Among 550,000 to 800,000 distinct CDR3 sequences listed, around 15% were seen once. The data are from a study of T cells in Graves' hyperthyroidism and ophthalmopathy. Study in general: Sampling of peripheral blood happened at initial diagnosis, prior to any treatment.

The sequencing sample was made of blood. The V gene is TRBV20-1, the J gene TRBJ2-3, with D possibly matching TRBD2 (5 bases). The receptor was derived from a man aged 18 to 29 with Graves' hyperthyroidism. The CDR3 is CSARDGLATSTDTQYF. As DNA, the CDR3 is TGCAGTGCTAGAGATGGATTAGCGACTAGCACAGATACGCAGTATTTT.